The source of this T cell receptor (beta chain) is a study of breast tumors, draining lymph nodes, adjacent tissues. A word on this clonotype: Its antigen is unknown.

Findings and caveats of the study: Findings are consistent with lymph node origin and intratumoral expansion of most tumor T cells.

MiXCR, applied by TCRdb to the multiplex PCR reads, yields one record per CDR3 protein. Among just under 65,000 distinct CDR3 sequences listed, approximately 62% were seen once. J gave up 0 bases and V 4 bases, and 20 bases lay outside the gene matches. Germline loops: CDR1 SGHAT, CDR2 FQNNGV. The CDR3 spans 21 residues. The J gene is TRBJ1-5, the V gene TRBV11-2; 8 nucleotides match TRBD1. Sequenced: breast tumor tissue. The TCR sequence derives from a female donor with breast cancer. Some clones in this sample may be carry-over from other donors' samples. The DNA of the CDR3 is TGTGCCAGCAGCTCCCGTGGGATAGCTGGGACAGGTGCATATAGCAATCAGCCCCAGCATTTT. Translated, it gives CASSSRGIAGTGAYSNQPQHF.